These 14 T cell receptor beta chains share one sample of origin, sequenced in a study of response to subunit inactivated influenza vaccine. TCRdb recomputed calls from the RT-PCR reads with MiXCR, one row per CDR3 protein. The sample comprises over 650,000 distinct CDR3 sequences, roughly 20% of which are singletons, and roughly 10% rests with the top ten. Sequences were derived from PBMCs from blood, sampled 4 to 6 days after vaccination. All receptors come from a man aged 50 or older who received an inactivated influenza vaccine.

This clonotype was seen a handful of times. The rearrangement joins TRBV7-9 to TRBJ2-7; D ambiguous. Trimming removed 1 base at V and 7 bases at J, with 14 bases between. The CDR3 has 14 amino acids. Germline CDR1 reads SEHNR; CDR2 reads FQNEAQ (reference sequence). The CDR3 reads CASSLGSLLGEQYF. For the CDR3, the DNA is TGTGCCAGCAGCTTAGGAAGCCTTTTGGGGGAGCAGTACTTC.

This clonotype has just a few counts. The J gene is TRBJ2-5, the V gene TRBV28; no definite D call. The CDR3 totals 13 residues. The V end lost 5 bases, the J end lost 5 bases, and 12 bases lay between the germline ends. Germline assignment: CDR1 MDHEN and CDR2 SYDVKM. The CDR3 protein is CASSGLWMETQYF. The DNA for the CDR3 is TGTGCCAGCAGTGGGTTGTGGATGGAGACCCAGTACTTC.

CDR3 loop: CASSVMQGARVRMEQFF. The CDR3 DNA reads as TGTGCCAGCAGCGTCATGCAGGGAGCCCGCGTGAGGATGGAGCAGTTCTTC. The rearrangement uses TRBV5-6 and TRBJ2-1; D tentatively reads TRBD1 or TRBD2 (5 bases each). Per germline, CDR1 SGHDT and CDR2 YYEEEE. The CDR3 runs to 17 residues. The germline V and J ends were trimmed by 4 bases and 10 bases, with 27 bases remaining between them.

This clonotype showed up many times. V is TRBV20-1 and J is TRBJ2-7, with 7 nucleotides matching TRBD1. The J segment lost 2 bases and the V segment lost 5 bases, leaving 9 bases of the junction unmatched. Per germline, CDR1 DFQATT and CDR2 SNEGSKA (reference sequence). The CDR3 is 14 amino acids. In DNA, the CDR3 is TGCAGTGCTCTGGGGACAGTAAAGACCTACGAGCAGTACTTC. Amino acid sequence: CSALGTVKTYEQYF.

This rearrangement joins TRBV12-3 or TRBV12-4 to TRBJ2-1; D may match TRBD1 or TRBD2 (5 bases each). The CDR3 has 14 amino acids. The V end was cut by 9 bases, the J end by 5 bases, with 17 bases between. CDR3: CASQTGALNNEQFF. DNA for the CDR3: TGTGCCAGTCAAACCGGGGCCCTCAACAATGAGCAGTTCTTC.

This chain connects TRBV11-2 to TRBJ2-1; tentatively, D is TRBD1 (6 bases). CDR3 length equals 17 residues. From germline, CDR1 is SGHAT and CDR2 FQNNGV. The V end lost 6 bases, the J end lost 4 bases, and 22 bases lay between the germline ends. The CDR3 protein is CASSSRQGPILYNEQFF. DNA of the CDR3: TGTGCCAGCAGTTCCCGGCAGGGGCCCATCCTATACAATGAGCAGTTCTTC.

This clonotype was seen more than once but under ten times. The chain uses TRBV7-2 and TRBJ1-3, with 9 bases that match TRBD1. Germline V gives CDR1 SGHTA, CDR2 FQGNSA. V shed 2 bases and J 3 bases; nucleotides not matched to a gene: 8. This CDR3 is 17 amino acids long. The chain's CDR3 is CASSLYWTGVRGNTIYF. Here the CDR3 DNA reads TGTGCCAGCAGCTTATATTGGACAGGGGTCCGTGGAAACACCATATATTTT.

In its sample, this clonotype was seen a few times. The chain recombines TRBV28 with TRBJ2-3; D not certain. The CDR3 extends over 13 amino acids. CDR1 and CDR2 (germline): MDHEN, SYDVKM. V gave up 2 bases and J gave up 2 bases, with 5 bases separating them. CDR3 nucleotide sequence: TGTGCCAGCAGTTTAAGGTACACAGATACGCAGTATTTT. This codes for CASSLRYTDTQYF.

The chain carries TRBV4-3 and TRBJ2-1, with D tentatively TRBD2 (6 bases). Germline assignment: CDR1 LGHNA and CDR2 YSLEER. The CDR3 spans 14 residues. Trimming pared 0 bases from V and 6 bases from J, leaving 9 bases between. The CDR3 sequence is CASSQEGTLNEQFF. DNA for the CDR3: TGCGCCAGCAGCCAAGAAGGGACTCTCAATGAGCAGTTCTTC.

Only a few counts were recorded for this clonotype. The J gene is TRBJ2-2, the V gene TRBV7-6; 11 nucleotides line up with TRBD1. V lost 1 base to trimming and J lost 7 bases; unmatched junction nucleotides: 2. The CDR3 contains 15 residues. Germline loops: CDR1 SGHVS, CDR2 FNYEAQ. The DNA for the CDR3 is TGTGCCAGCAGCTTAGGGACAGGGGGCATCGGGGAGCTGTTTTTT. Protein: CASSLGTGGIGELFF. Drawing the rest from reference TRBV7-6 and TRBJ2-2, the complete variable domain is GAGVSQSPRYKVTKRGQDVALRCDPISGHVSLYWYRQALGQGPEFLTYFNYEAQQDKSGLPNDRFSAERPEGSISTLTIQRTEQRDSAMYRCASSLGTGGIGELFFGEGSRLTVL.

Here the CDR3 DNA reads TGCAGCGTCTCCCCACAGGGGAACACTGAAGCTTTCTTT. Its translation is CSVSPQGNTEAFF. The rearrangement uses TRBV29-1 and TRBJ1-1; weak D call: TRBD1 (6 bases). Trimming shortened V by 6 bases and J by 1 base, and 12 bases separated the two germline ends. This CDR3 spans 13 amino acids. Germline V gives CDR1 SQVTM, CDR2 ANQGSEA. Variable domain in full (rest from reference TRBV29-1 and TRBJ1-1): SAVISQKPSRDICQRGTSLTIQCQVDSQVTMMFWYRQQPGQSLTLIATANQGSEATYESGFVIDKFPISRPNLTFSTLTVSNMSPEDSSIYLCSVSPQGNTEAFFGQGTRLTVV.

The CDR3 protein is CASSRTGGLTDTQYF. The CDR3 nucleotides are TGTGCCAGCAGCCGGACAGGGGGACTCACAGATACGCAGTATTTT. The chain combines TRBV3-1 with TRBJ2-3, with 10 bases that match TRBD1. V trimming: 4 bases; J trimming: 2 bases; junction bases outside the gene matches: 3. CDR1 is LGHDT and CDR2 is YNNKEL in the germline V gene (reference sequence). The CDR3 has 15 residues.

V usage is TRBV15 and J usage is TRBJ1-2; D is perhaps TRBD1 (6 bases). This CDR3 has 15 amino acids. Per germline, CDR1 LNHNV and CDR2 YYDKDF (reference sequence). Deletions cut 0 bases from V and 7 bases from J, with 15 bases between. The CDR3 DNA is TGTGCCACCAGCAGAGACCAGTGGACAGTGTCTGGCTACACCTTC. Amino acid sequence: CATSRDQWTVSGYTF.

This sequence joins TRBV12-3 or TRBV12-4 and TRBJ2-1, with D perhaps given as TRBD1 or TRBD2 (5 bases each). The CDR3 covers 14 residues. Trimming took off 6 bases at V and 6 bases at J, with 15 bases between the two ends. CDR3 sequence reads: CASRPGGRGNEQFF. DNA for the CDR3: TGTGCCAGCAGGCCTGGGGGAAGGGGCAATGAGCAGTTCTTC.